One and the same sample provided the 14 T cell receptor beta chains below, sequenced in a study of blood T cells in healthy people across ages. A sample-barcoded 5' primer and a J-beta primer mix were used in a second PCR of roughly 7 to 11 cycles. Via MiXCR, TCRdb re-called the 5' RACE reads, giving one row per CDR3 protein. The data contain approximately 690,000 distinct CDR3 sequences, roughly 41% of them singletons. The sequenced material came from blood. These receptors came from a man at least 80 years old in good health.

This sequence joins TRBV6-2 or TRBV6-3 and TRBJ2-1; TRBD1 aligns across 7 bases. Germline V CDR1 and CDR2: MNHEY, SVGEGT. The CDR3 has 18 residues. Trimming at V came to 4 bases and at J to 2 bases, leaving 14 bases not matched to a gene. CDR3 loop: CASSSWTTGVLTYNEQFF. DNA of the CDR3: TGTGCCAGCAGTTCGTGGACCACAGGGGTACTAACCTACAATGAGCAGTTCTTC.

At least ten counts were recorded for this clonotype. The rearrangement joins TRBV29-1 to TRBJ2-7; tentative D call: TRBD1 (5 bases). The germline CDR1 and CDR2 sequences are SQVTM and ANQGSEA. V dropped 2 bases and J dropped 6 bases, with 8 bases sitting between them. The CDR3 contains 11 residues. The CDR3 DNA reads TGCAGCGTTGAAAAGGGGCGCGAGCAGTACTTC. This translates into CSVEKGREQYF.

This clonotype was seen more than once but under ten times. This chain uses TRBV6-5 with TRBJ2-7; 8 bases agree with TRBD1. Germline V gene sequence: CDR1 MNHEY, CDR2 SVGAGI. Germline trimming cut 5 bases from V and 3 bases from J; bases unmatched to any gene: 6. This CDR3 is 14 amino acids long. CDR3 nucleotide sequence: TGTGCCAGCAGTGCAGGACAGGGTAACTACGAGCAGTACTTC. Translation: CASSAGQGNYEQYF.

This clonotype was counted between two and nine times. The chain joins TRBV3-1 to TRBJ2-7; tentative D call: TRBD1 (5 bases). CDR1 LGHDT and CDR2 YNNKEL come from the germline V gene (reference sequence). The CDR3 runs to 14 residues. V was trimmed by 6 bases and J by 1 base, leaving 13 bases between them. This CDR3 is CASRPTGRSYEQYF. CDR3 coding DNA: TGTGCCAGCAGGCCTACAGGACGATCCTACGAGCAGTACTTC.

The genes are TRBV24-1 and TRBJ1-1, with no clear D. CDR3 length: 14 amino acids. Per the germline V gene, CDR1 is KGHDR and CDR2 is SFDVKD. Trimming took 3 bases from V and 5 from J, leaving 12 bases between them. CDR3 residues: CATSDPSNGTEAFF. In DNA, the CDR3 is TGTGCCACCAGTGATCCCTCCAACGGAACTGAAGCTTTCTTT.

J is TRBJ2-1 and V is TRBV7-2, with D perhaps matching TRBD2 (6 bases). The J call may not be correct, given that the DNA end is closer to TRBJ2-7. Germline CDR1 SGHTA, CDR2 FQGNSA. The CDR3 totals 14 residues. This CDR3 reads CASSPGGAYNEQYF. The CDR3 DNA reads as TGTGCCAGCAGCCCGGGCGGGGCTTACAATGAGCAGTACTTC.

The gene calls are TRBV6-2 or TRBV6-3 and TRBJ2-2; 10 nucleotides match TRBD1. The CDR3 covers 15 residues. The ends lost 5 bases at V and 7 bases at J; junction bases unmatched: 7. Germline V lookup: CDR1 MNHEY, CDR2 SVGEGT. The CDR3 spells CASSLRQGAFGELFF. In nucleotides, the CDR3 is TGTGCCAGCAGTCTTCGACAGGGGGCTTTCGGGGAGCTGTTTTTT.

This clonotype has only a few counts. The rearrangement uses TRBV6-5 and TRBJ2-1; 10 bases align to TRBD1. The CDR3 loop spans 16 amino acids. Germline CDR1 is MNHEY and CDR2 is SVGAGI. The J segment lost 2 bases and the V segment lost 5 bases, leaving 6 bases of the junction unmatched. CDR3 region: CASSTWGQGTYNEQFF. As DNA, the CDR3 is TGTGCCAGCAGTACCTGGGGACAGGGGACCTACAATGAGCAGTTCTTC.

About this clonotype itself: A much larger clone sits a single nucleotide away, making a read error possible. The gene calls are TRBV29-1 and TRBJ2-5; D is possibly TRBD1 or TRBD2 (5 bases each). Germline CDR1 reads SQVTM; CDR2 reads ANQGSEA. This CDR3 has 14 residues. The CDR3 DNA is TGCAGCGCTAAAACAGGTCGACGGGGAGAGACCCGGTACTTC. Translation gives CSAKTGRRGETRYF.

This clonotype was counted only a few times. The chain recombines TRBV6-1 with TRBJ2-3; 13 bases fit TRBD2. V was clipped by 6 bases and J by 0 bases; unmatched bases: 9. Germline values: CDR1 MNHNS, CDR2 SASEGT. The CDR3 loop spans 18 amino acids. The CDR3 DNA reads TGTGCCAGCAGCTCACTAGCGGGAGGGCCCTCTAGCACAGATACGCAGTATTTT. Translation gives CASSSLAGGPSSTDTQYF.

The sample holds a few counts of this clonotype. The chain combines TRBV5-1 with TRBJ2-2; D ambiguous. There are 12 residues in the CDR3. The V end lost 4 bases, the J end lost 8 bases, and 9 bases lay between the germline ends. Germline values: CDR1 SGHRS, CDR2 YFSETQ. The CDR3 spells CASSRLGGELFF. CDR3 DNA: TGCGCCAGCAGCCGGCTTGGGGGGGAGCTGTTTTTT.

V usage is TRBV9 and J usage is TRBJ2-3; 16 bases match TRBD2. The trim removed 3 bases at V and 3 bases at J, leaving 4 bases unmatched. Germline V gene lookup returns CDR1 SGDLS and CDR2 YYNGEE. There are 17 residues in the CDR3. The CDR3 DNA follows: TGTGCCAGCAGCGCCAGGGGACTAGCGGGAGGGACAGATACGCAGTATTTT. Protein product: CASSARGLAGGTDTQYF.

V usage is TRBV15 and J usage is TRBJ1-4; 11 bases map to TRBD1. Germline assignment: CDR1 LNHNV and CDR2 YYDKDF (reference sequence). This CDR3 spans 17 amino acids. The V segment lost 4 bases and the J segment 1 base; nucleotides outside the gene matches: 5. The CDR3 DNA reads TGTGCCACCAGCAAAGGGACAGGGGGTATAACTAATGAAAAACTGTTTTTT. This encodes CATSKGTGGITNEKLFF. Combining the CDR3 with reference TRBV15 and TRBJ1-4 gives the whole variable domain DAMVIQNPRYQVTQFGKPVTLSCSQTLNHNVMYWYQQKSSQAPKLLFHYYDKDFNNEADTPDNFQSRRPNTSFCFLDIRSPGLGDTAMYLCATSKGTGGITNEKLFFGSGTQLSVL.

As concerns this clonotype: A much larger clone differs from this one at a single base, so this may be a read error. The V call is TRBV6-5, the J call TRBJ1-1; no clear D. Between the trimmed V and J ends, which lost 2 bases and 0 bases, there was a span of 10 bases. From germline, CDR1 is MNHEY and CDR2 SVGAGI. CDR3 length: 15 amino acids. CDR3 DNA sequence: TGTGCCAGCAGTTACGAAGGGCGGATGAACACTGAAGCTTTCTTT. This codes for CASSYEGRMNTEAFF.